This passage covers 27 T cell receptor beta chains from one sample sequenced in a study of cytomegalovirus exposure and HLA in healthy donors. PCR amplification relied on 60 Vbeta primers (plus 13 Jbeta primers). Some clones are missing from TCRdb's copy, which holds only in-frame ones; the method was immunoSEQ multiplex PCR. The repertoire holds approximately 160,000 clones, roughly 82% seen once, with around 5.4% in the top ten. Sequenced input: PBMCs. The source of these receptors is a man aged 25-45 years in good health and CMV-seropositive.

The J gene is TRBJ2-7, the V gene TRBV10-3; TRBD1 agrees at 7 bases. Germline CDR1 reads ENHRY; CDR2 reads SYGVKD. The CDR3 runs to 13 residues. Trimming cost V 5 bases and J 3 bases; bases outside gene matches: 4. CDR3 bases: TGTGCCATCAGTCGGGACAGAGGCTACGAGCAGTACTTC. This codes for CAISRDRGYEQYF.

In this sample, this clone turned up a few times. V usage is TRBV14 and J usage is TRBJ1-2; D is possibly TRBD1 (6 bases). Germline-derived CDR1 and CDR2 are SGHDN and FVKESK. The V gene lost 5 bases and the J gene lost 3 bases, with 7 bases spanning the gap. The CDR3 loop spans 12 amino acids. The CDR3 loop reads CASSSGDYGYTF. Here the CDR3 DNA reads TGTGCCAGCAGCTCAGGGGACTATGGCTACACCTTC. Drawing the rest from reference TRBV14 and TRBJ1-2, the complete variable domain is EAGVTQFPSHSVIEKGQTVTLRCDPISGHDNLYWYRRVMGKEIKFLLHFVKESKQDESGMPNNRFLAERTGGTYSTLKVQPAELEDSGVYFCASSSGDYGYTFGSGTRLTVV.

This sequence joins TRBV27 and TRBJ2-1; tentatively, D is TRBD2 (7 bases). Germline-derived CDR1 and CDR2 are MNHEY and SMNVEV (reference sequence). V was cut by 7 bases and J by 8 bases, with 18 bases left in between. CDR3 size: 14 residues. The CDR3 nucleotides are TGTGCCAGCACCTTTAGCGGAGGGGGGGATGAGCAGTTCTTC. It encodes CASTFSGGGDEQFF.

This clone has only a few counts. This chain links TRBV9 with TRBJ2-3; 16 bases fit TRBD2. The V gene's germline CDR1 is SGDLS and CDR2 YYNGEE. The CDR3 has 20 residues. Trimming at V came to 2 bases and at J to 2 bases, leaving 11 bases not matched to a gene. The CDR3 is CASSVSSGTSGGVLTDTQYF. The CDR3 DNA sequence: TGTGCCAGCAGCGTCAGCTCCGGGACTAGCGGGGGGGTACTCACAGATACGCAGTATTTT.

The chain carries TRBV4-3 and TRBJ2-7; 7 nucleotides align to TRBD1. Germline trimming cut 0 bases from V and 3 bases from J; bases unmatched to any gene: 2. The CDR3 loop spans 14 amino acids. Germline assignment: CDR1 LGHNA and CDR2 YSLEER. CDR3 loop: CASSQESGGYEQYF. The CDR3 DNA sequence: TGCGCCAGCAGCCAAGAGTCAGGGGGCTACGAGCAGTACTTC.

This clone was detected a few times. The chain employs TRBV10-2 and TRBJ1-2, with 10 bases fitting TRBD1. J was trimmed by 6 bases and V by 5 bases; bases with no gene match: 3. The CDR3 extends over 13 amino acids. CDR1 and CDR2 from the germline V gene are WSHSY and SAAADI. CDR3: CASSWDRGDGYTF. CDR3 DNA sequence: TGCGCCAGCAGTTGGGACAGGGGAGATGGCTACACCTTC.

The chain joins TRBV5-6 to TRBJ2-6; TRBD2 matches at 11 bases. This CDR3 contains 19 residues. The germline CDR1 and CDR2 sequences are SGHDT and YYEEEE. V trimming: 4 bases; J trimming: 1 base; junction bases outside the gene matches: 10. The CDR3 DNA follows: TGTGCCAGCAGCCTCAGGAGAACTAGCGGGAGATCTGGGGCCAACGTCCTGACTTTC. Translating it yields CASSLRRTSGRSGANVLTF.

The chain uses TRBV4-1 and TRBJ2-3; 8 nucleotides align to TRBD2. The junction had 12 bases not matched to a gene; V was cut back by 3 bases and J by 4 bases. Germline V gene data show CDR1 as MGHRA and CDR2 as YSYEKL. CDR3 length equals 17 residues. This CDR3 is CASSQQHRSGSADTQYF. Written as DNA, the CDR3 is TGCGCCAGCAGCCAGCAACATCGGAGCGGGAGCGCAGATACGCAGTATTTT.

J is TRBJ1-4 and V is TRBV28, with D tentatively TRBD1 (6 bases). V lost 6 bases, J lost 5 bases, and 13 bases lay in between. The CDR3 runs 14 residues. Germline V lookup: CDR1 MDHEN, CDR2 SYDVKM. CDR3 nucleotides: TGTGCCAGCAGCCGACAGGAACCGAATGAAAAACTGTTTTTT. Translation gives CASSRQEPNEKLFF.

The gene calls are TRBV27 and TRBJ2-5, with a possible D match to TRBD2 (5 bases). The germline V gene has CDR1 MNHEY and CDR2 SMNVEV (reference sequence). The CDR3 runs 13 residues. V was trimmed by 6 bases and J by 4 bases, leaving 12 bases between them. The CDR3 sequence is CASRGLARETQYF. As DNA, the CDR3 is TGTGCCAGCAGGGGCCTAGCTAGAGAGACCCAGTACTTC.

The V gene is TRBV6-6, the J gene TRBJ2-7; TRBD2 might be the D (7 bases). CDR3 length equals 13 residues. Per germline, CDR1 MNHNY and CDR2 SVGAGI (reference sequence). Trimming pared 8 bases from V and 12 bases from J, leaving 23 bases between. The CDR3 spells CASSMGASGCPYF. CDR3 nucleotides: TGTGCCAGCTCGATGGGGGCTAGCGGCTGCCCGTACTTC.

This clone was recorded only once. The chain employs TRBV2 and TRBJ2-2; D is possibly TRBD2 (5 bases). This CDR3 is built from 13 residues. Looked up from germline, CDR1 is SNHLY and CDR2 is FYNNEI. DNA for the CDR3: TGTGCGATTCGGACTCGTAACACCGGGGAGCTGTTTTTT. Its translation: CAIRTRNTGELFF.

The chain uses TRBV9 and TRBJ2-1; 9 bases line up with TRBD2. From germline, CDR1 is SGDLS and CDR2 YYNGEE. J was trimmed by 1 base and V by 4 bases; bases with no gene match: 6. This CDR3 contains 16 residues. The CDR3 is CASSTPSGASYNEQFF. CDR3 coding DNA: TGTGCCAGCAGCACCCCTAGCGGGGCTTCCTACAATGAGCAGTTCTTC.

This chain connects TRBV5-1 to TRBJ1-5, with TRBD1 as a possible D gene (5 bases). CDR1 SGHRS and CDR2 YFSETQ come from the germline V gene. The ends were cut back, 0 bases at V and 1 base at J, with 8 bases in the middle. The length of the CDR3 is 15 residues. The CDR3 loop is CASSLEGASNQPQHF. Here the CDR3 DNA reads TGCGCCAGCAGCTTGGAAGGGGCCAGCAATCAGCCCCAGCATTTT. Full variable domain (outside the CDR3, taken from reference TRBV5-1 and TRBJ1-5): KAGVTQTPRYLIKTRGQQVTLSCSPISGHRSVSWYQQTPGQGLQFLFEYFSETQRNKGNFPGRFSGRQFSNSRSEMNVSTLELGDSALYLCASSLEGASNQPQHFGDGTRLSIL.

This CDR3 is CASSLPLSYEQYF. The DNA of the CDR3 is TGTGCCAGCAGCTTACCCCTCTCCTACGAGCAGTACTTC. The chain is built from TRBV7-9 and TRBJ2-7, with no clear D. V was clipped by 2 bases and J by 0 bases, with 5 bases between them. The CDR3 is 13 amino acids. Germline V gene sequence: CDR1 SEHNR, CDR2 FQNEAQ (reference sequence).

The chain joins TRBV28 to TRBJ1-2; 12 positions agree with TRBD1. Losses at the gene ends were 6 bases for V and 7 bases for J; bases not matched to a gene: 6. CDR1 and CDR2 (germline): MDHEN, SYDVKM. This CDR3 spans 14 amino acids. As DNA, the CDR3 is TGTGCCAGCAGGCGGGGACAGGGGGCAGGTGGCTACACCTTC. Translation gives CASRRGQGAGGYTF.

The rearrangement joins TRBV19 to TRBJ1-5; a weak D match, TRBD1 (5 bases). The CDR3 is made up of 15 amino acids. V was cut by 3 bases and J by 0 bases, with 9 bases left in between. Looked up from germline, CDR1 is LNHDA and CDR2 is SQIVND (reference sequence). The CDR3 region is CASSMGGYSNQPQHF. The CDR3 DNA reads as TGTGCCAGTAGTATGGGGGGTTATAGCAATCAGCCCCAGCATTTT.

V is TRBV7-9 and J is TRBJ1-1; perhaps TRBD1 as D (6 bases). The V end was cut by 5 bases, the J end by 0 bases, with 10 bases between. Per the germline V gene, CDR1 is SEHNR and CDR2 is FQNEAQ (reference sequence). The CDR3 is made up of 14 amino acids. CDR3 region: CASSPQGMNTEAFF. The CDR3, as DNA: TGTGCCAGCAGCCCTCAGGGGATGAACACTGAAGCTTTCTTT.

The chain combines TRBV7-2 with TRBJ2-4; D not resolved. V lost 5 bases and J 1 base, leaving 12 bases between the germline ends. CDR3 length equals 15 residues. CDR1 and CDR2 from the germline V gene are SGHTA and FQGNSA. The CDR3 loop is CASSPPAGAKNIQYF. CDR3 nucleotides: TGTGCCAGCAGCCCCCCTGCCGGGGCCAAAAACATTCAGTACTTC.

This clone was found once. The chain joins TRBV15 to TRBJ2-4; possibly TRBD2 for D (5 bases). Germline values: CDR1 LNHNV, CDR2 YYDKDF (reference sequence). The CDR3 extends over 11 amino acids. The germline V and J ends were trimmed by 9 bases and 9 bases, with 12 bases remaining between them. The CDR3 bases are TGTGCCACACGGAACCGGGGCATTCAGTACTTC. This translates into CATRNRGIQYF.

In this sample, this clone turned up a few times. The rearrangement links TRBV7-9 to TRBJ1-6; D may be TRBD1 (6 bases). Germline assignment: CDR1 SEHNR and CDR2 FQNEAQ (reference sequence). V lost 3 bases, J lost 12 bases, and 9 bases lay in between. There are 12 residues in the CDR3. The CDR3 reads CASSLTQGPLHF. For the CDR3, the DNA is TGTGCCAGCAGCTTGACACAGGGACCCCTCCACTTT.

The chain has TRBV5-6 and TRBJ2-5; 7 positions match TRBD2. The J call may not be correct, given that the DNA end is closer to TRBJ2-7. Germline CDR1 and CDR2: SGHDT and YYEEEE. The CDR3 consists of 15 residues. The CDR3 DNA reads TGTGCCAGCAGCCCGTCGGGGACTAATACCTACGAGCAGTACTTC. It translates to CASSPSGTNTYEQYF.

This rearrangement joins TRBV6-6 to TRBJ2-7, with D possibly TRBD2 on 5 matching bases. The CDR3 sequence is 15 residues long. The V end was cut by 6 bases, the J end by 2 bases, with 17 bases between. From germline, CDR1 is MNHNY and CDR2 SVGAGI (reference sequence). CDR3 sequence: CASRPASGSAYEQYF. The CDR3 DNA reads as TGTGCCAGCAGGCCCGCCTCGGGATCGGCCTACGAGCAGTACTTC.

The V gene is TRBV5-4, the J gene TRBJ2-3, with 15 positions matching TRBD2. Germline CDR1 and CDR2: SGHNT and YYREEE (reference sequence). The junction had 4 bases not matched to a gene; V was cut back by 4 bases and J by 4 bases. This CDR3 contains 16 residues. The CDR3 loop is CASSTGLAGGPDTQYF. CDR3 bases: TGTGCCAGCAGCACCGGACTAGCGGGAGGGCCAGATACGCAGTATTTT.

This clone is a singleton in its sample. The V and J genes are TRBV2 and TRBJ2-3; D is unresolved. From germline, CDR1 is SNHLY and CDR2 FYNNEI. The CDR3 extends over 15 amino acids. The V end lost 0 bases, the J end lost 2 bases, and 9 bases lay between the germline ends. CDR3 nucleotides: TGTGCCAGCAGTGAAGCAAGTGGCATCACAGATACGCAGTATTTT. Translating it yields CASSEASGITDTQYF.

This chain links TRBV29-1 with TRBJ2-7; D might be TRBD1 (5 bases). This CDR3 has 13 residues. The germline V and J ends were trimmed by 1 base and 1 base, with 8 bases remaining between them. The germline V gene encodes CDR1 SQVTM and CDR2 ANQGSEA. The CDR3 reads CSVEGGQSYEQYF. CDR3 nucleotide sequence: TGCAGCGTTGAAGGGGGCCAGTCCTACGAGCAGTACTTC.

This chain connects TRBV6-4 to TRBJ2-3; D might be TRBD2 (5 bases). The CDR3 extends over 14 amino acids. Between the trimmed V and J ends, which lost 8 bases and 6 bases, there was a span of 18 bases. Germline CDR1 reads MRHNA; CDR2 reads SNTAGT. This chain's CDR3 is CASGREYGSDTQYF. The CDR3, as DNA: TGTGCCAGCGGCCGGGAATACGGTAGTGATACGCAGTATTTT.